Below, 30 T cell receptor beta chains from the same sample are listed, as sequenced in a study of T cell responses to AZD1222 COVID-19 vaccine. Profiling relied on immunoSEQ multiplex PCR, and the TCRdb table lists in-frame clones only, not all of them. The profile shows over 120,000 clones, 80% to 95% of them singletons. Sample: peripheral blood, taken on day 0 of AZD1222 vaccination. Every receptor here comes from an adult in good health.

With respect to this clone: The junction and the germline gene differ at one end; a read error may be behind it. The chain employs TRBV5-4 and TRBJ2-2, with a weak D call TRBD1 (6 bases). This CDR3 has 15 residues. The V gene's germline CDR1 is SGHNT and CDR2 YYREEE (reference sequence). For the CDR3, the DNA is TGTGCCAGCAGCCTTCCTACAGGGAACGCCGGGGAGCTGTTTTTT. This gives the protein CASSLPTGNAGELFF.

In nucleotides, the CDR3 is TGTGCCAGCAGCTTAAGCGGGAGTAGGGGGACAGATACGCAGTATTTT. Its protein is CASSLSGSRGTDTQYF. The chain recombines TRBV7-9 with TRBJ2-3; 8 nucleotides line up with TRBD2. The junction had 7 bases not matched to a gene; V was cut back by 2 bases and J by 3 bases. The CDR3 extends over 16 amino acids. Per germline, CDR1 SEHNR and CDR2 FQNEAQ (reference sequence). Full variable domain (missing parts from reference TRBV7-9 and TRBJ2-3): DTGVSQNPRHKITKRGQNVTFRCDPISEHNRLYWYRQTLGQGPEFLTYFQNEAQLEKSRLLSDRFSAERPKGSFSTLEIQRTEQGDSAMYLCASSLSGSRGTDTQYFGPGTRLTVL.

J is TRBJ1-5 and V is TRBV6-5; D is undetermined. The CDR3 spans 14 residues. Per germline, CDR1 MNHEY and CDR2 SVGAGI. The V end lost 6 bases, the J end lost 0 bases, and 9 bases lay between the germline ends. CDR3 region: CASSPGNSNQPQHF. The CDR3 nucleotides read TGTGCCAGCAGCCCGGGGAATAGCAATCAGCCCCAGCATTTT.

The chain combines TRBV3-1 (or the pseudogene TRBV3-2) with TRBJ1-1, with D hard to call. Germline-derived CDR1 and CDR2 are LGHDT and YNNKEL (reference sequence). V lost 3 bases and J lost 7, with 15 bases in between. The CDR3 extends over 14 amino acids. The CDR3 region has the DNA TGTGCCAGCAGCCAGGATAACCCGGCGCTTGAAGCTTTCTTT. Translating it yields CASSQDNPALEAFF.

The rearrangement joins TRBV4-1 to TRBJ2-3, with 9 bases fitting TRBD1. The CDR3 has 15 amino acids. J lost 5 bases, V lost 7 bases, and 10 bases had no gene match. The V gene's germline CDR1 is MGHRA and CDR2 YSYEKL. The CDR3 sequence is CASTPRTGELDTQYF. CDR3 coding DNA: TGCGCCAGCACCCCCAGGACAGGGGAGTTAGATACGCAGTATTTT.

The chain joins TRBV7-9 to TRBJ2-7; 9 bases are a match to TRBD1. J gave up 6 bases and V 5 bases, and 8 bases lay outside the gene matches. Germline CDR1 reads SEHNR; CDR2 reads FQNEAQ (reference sequence). The length of the CDR3 is 14 residues. The CDR3 sequence is CASSGRTGEIEQYF. CDR3 sequence (DNA): TGTGCCAGCAGCGGACGGACAGGGGAAATCGAGCAGTACTTC.

This clone was picked up a small number of times. The rearrangement uses TRBV4-2 and TRBJ1-4; D possibly corresponds to TRBD1 (6 bases). Trimming left V 7 bases short and J 0 bases short, with 15 bases between. Germline V gives CDR1 LGHNA, CDR2 YNFKEQ. The CDR3 consists of 16 residues. The CDR3, as DNA: TGTGCCAGCAACGTTAGGACAGCTGCAACTAATGAAAAACTGTTTTTT. Its translation: CASNVRTAATNEKLFF.

Only one count was recorded for this clone. The rearrangement uses TRBV5-1 and TRBJ2-7; 9 nucleotides agree with TRBD1. Germline V gives CDR1 SGHRS, CDR2 YFSETQ. Losses at the gene ends were 4 bases for V and 6 bases for J; bases not matched to a gene: 8. The CDR3 length is 14 residues. The CDR3 DNA reads TGCGCCAGCAGCCTCCGGGACAGGGACGGCGAGCAGTACTTC. It codes for CASSLRDRDGEQYF.

The J gene is TRBJ2-1, the V gene TRBV3-1 (or the pseudogene TRBV3-2); TRBD2 is a possible D gene (5 bases). V lost 2 bases and J 3 bases, leaving 14 bases between the germline ends. The CDR3 extends over 16 amino acids. The germline V gene has CDR1 LGHDT and CDR2 YNNKEL (reference sequence). The chain's CDR3 is CASSQLKSGLYNEQFF. CDR3 nucleotide sequence: TGTGCCAGCAGCCAATTAAAGAGCGGACTCTACAATGAGCAGTTCTTC.

This clone rates as medium-sized. This chain joins TRBV10-2 and TRBJ1-5; D ambiguous. Deletions cut 0 bases from V and 0 bases from J, with 9 bases between. This CDR3 comprises 16 residues. Germline values: CDR1 WSHSY, CDR2 SAAADI. The chain's CDR3 is CASSESPGNSNQPQHF. CDR3 sequence (DNA): TGCGCCAGCAGTGAGTCACCCGGGAATAGCAATCAGCCCCAGCATTTT.

CDR3 loop: CASSLGGKEAFF. CDR3 DNA sequence: TGTGCCAGCAGTTTAGGTGGAAAGGAAGCTTTCTTT. The chain combines TRBV27 with TRBJ1-1; D gene uncertain. The CDR3 sequence is 12 residues long. Germline-derived CDR1 and CDR2 are MNHEY and SMNVEV (reference sequence). V dropped 2 bases and J dropped 8 bases, with 9 bases sitting between them.

The chain links TRBV2 to TRBJ2-3; the match to TRBD2 covers 7 bases. The CDR3 contains 19 residues. Germline values: CDR1 SNHLY, CDR2 FYNNEI. V dropped 0 bases and J dropped 4; count of bases not matched to a gene: 16. The CDR3 protein is CASSEALRREIVLPDTQYF. As DNA, the CDR3 is TGTGCCAGCAGTGAAGCGCTTAGGCGGGAGATTGTCTTACCAGATACGCAGTATTTT.

The chain employs TRBV28 and TRBJ1-4; no firm D call. This CDR3 region has 12 residues. Trimming removed 4 bases at V and 8 bases at J, with 8 bases between. The V gene's germline CDR1 is MDHEN and CDR2 SYDVKM. The CDR3 DNA reads TGTGCCAGCAGTTCGGGGAAGGAAAAACTGTTTTTT. Translated: CASSSGKEKLFF.

The V and J genes are TRBV5-1 and TRBJ2-1, with 11 bases lining up with TRBD2. Germline V gives CDR1 SGHRS, CDR2 YFSETQ. J lost 0 bases, V lost 4 bases, and 3 bases had no gene match. CDR3 length equals 16 residues. This chain's CDR3 is CASSVLAGDSYNEQFF. CDR3 bases: TGCGCCAGCAGCGTACTAGCGGGGGACTCCTACAATGAGCAGTTCTTC.

V and J are TRBV6-5 and TRBJ1-5; D is perhaps TRBD1 (6 bases). Per the germline V gene, CDR1 is MNHEY and CDR2 is SVGAGI. The ends were cut back, 7 bases at V and 5 bases at J, with 12 bases in the middle. CDR3 length: 13 amino acids. The CDR3 reads CASNGQIYQPQHF. The CDR3 DNA reads as TGTGCCAGCAATGGACAGATTTATCAGCCCCAGCATTTT.

The V gene is TRBV19, the J gene TRBJ1-1; D gene uncertain. Germline-derived CDR1 and CDR2 are LNHDA and SQIVND (reference sequence). The CDR3 covers 13 residues. Trimming left V 7 bases short and J 2 bases short, with 11 bases between. The CDR3 nucleotides read TGTGCCAGTAACCTGGGCGGAAACACTGAAGCTTTCTTT. Protein product: CASNLGGNTEAFF.

The chain is built from TRBV2 and TRBJ2-4; 12 bases are a match to TRBD2. The CDR3 runs 16 residues. The J segment lost 7 bases and the V segment lost 4 bases, leaving 8 bases of the junction unmatched. CDR1 and CDR2 from the germline V gene are SNHLY and FYNNEI. The CDR3 spells CASSAERTSGANIQYF. For the CDR3, the DNA is TGTGCCAGCAGTGCCGAAAGGACTAGCGGGGCCAACATTCAGTACTTC.

The CDR3 DNA follows: TGTGCCAGCAGGAGCGGGACTAGCCTGGTAGAGACCCAGTACTTC. Translation gives CASRSGTSLVETQYF. This chain uses TRBV27 with TRBJ2-5; 9 nucleotides line up with TRBD2. Per germline, CDR1 MNHEY and CDR2 SMNVEV (reference sequence). After removal of 6 bases from V and 4 bases from J, the junction contained 9 bases not matched to a gene. The CDR3 totals 15 residues.

The rearrangement links TRBV11-2 to TRBJ1-2; D is undetermined. Germline-derived CDR1 and CDR2 are SGHAT and FQNNGV. The CDR3 loop spans 13 amino acids. V lost 2 bases and J 1 base, leaving 5 bases between the germline ends. CDR3 protein: CASSLMDNYGYTF. The CDR3 bases are TGTGCCAGCAGCTTAATGGATAACTATGGCTACACCTTC.

The chain combines TRBV5-6 with TRBJ1-5; D not certain. The CDR3 has 14 residues. Germline V gene data show CDR1 as SGHDT and CDR2 as YYEEEE. Trimming left V 1 base short and J 3 bases short, with 8 bases between. The CDR3 spells CASSLWRANQPQHF. CDR3 coding DNA: TGTGCCAGCAGCTTGTGGAGGGCCAATCAGCCCCAGCATTTT.

This clone was seen just once. The J gene is TRBJ1-1, the V gene TRBV5-1, with unresolved D. The CDR3 is made up of 15 amino acids. V was clipped by 2 bases and J by 3 bases, with 14 bases between them. CDR1 and CDR2 (germline): SGHRS, YFSETQ. For the CDR3, the DNA is TGCGCCAGCAGCTTAAGGGCCGGGAGGGACACTGAAGCTTTCTTT. Translated: CASSLRAGRDTEAFF.

The chain employs TRBV5-1 and TRBJ2-7, with 9 nucleotides matching TRBD2. The V gene's germline CDR1 is SGHRS and CDR2 YFSETQ. The CDR3 has 15 amino acids. With 0 bases clipped from V and 3 bases from J, the junction kept 4 bases outside the gene matches. The CDR3, as DNA: TGCGCCAGCAGCTTGGATGCGGGGGGGGTCTACGAGCAGTACTTC. This encodes CASSLDAGGVYEQYF.

The chain combines TRBV11-2 with TRBJ2-3; D is uncertain. V gave up 1 base and J gave up 6 bases, with 20 bases separating them. Per the germline V gene, CDR1 is SGHAT and CDR2 is FQNNGV. The CDR3 contains 17 residues. The CDR3 region has the DNA TGTGCCAGCAGCTTAGCCCCTGCGCCCTTTTCCACGGATACGCAGTATTTT. The encoded protein is CASSLAPAPFSTDTQYF. The complete variable domain, with remaining parts taken from reference TRBV11-2 and TRBJ2-3, reads EAGVAQSPRYKIIEKRQSVAFWCNPISGHATLYWYQQILGQGPKLLIQFQNNGVVDDSQLPKDRFSAERLKGVDSTLKIQPAKLEDSAVYLCASSLAPAPFSTDTQYFGPGTRLTVL.

The sample holds one count of this clone. This chain links TRBV5-4 with TRBJ2-7; no definite D call. The CDR3 contains 14 residues. The V end lost 3 bases, the J end lost 0 bases, and 10 bases lay between the germline ends. Per the germline V gene, CDR1 is SGHNT and CDR2 is YYREEE (reference sequence). The CDR3 spells CASSWTHGSYEQYF. The CDR3 nucleotides are TGTGCCAGCAGCTGGACCCACGGCTCCTACGAGCAGTACTTC.

This clone was found once. J is TRBJ2-1 and V is TRBV5-1, with TRBD2 identical over 16 bases. The J segment lost 14 bases and the V segment lost 0 bases, leaving 2 bases of the junction unmatched. The CDR3 covers 14 residues. Germline loops: CDR1 SGHRS, CDR2 YFSETQ. The CDR3 region is CASSLEGLAGGEFF. The CDR3 bases are TGCGCCAGCAGCTTGGAGGGACTAGCGGGAGGGGAGTTCTTC.

V is TRBV13 and J is TRBJ2-5; D is undetermined. Trimming left V 0 bases short and J 4 bases short, with 9 bases between. The V gene's germline CDR1 is PRHDT and CDR2 FYEKMQ (reference sequence). The CDR3 sequence is 14 residues long. CDR3 sequence: CASSLGGLRETQYF. DNA for the CDR3: TGTGCCAGCAGCTTAGGAGGTCTGAGAGAGACCCAGTACTTC. Looking up the rest from reference TRBV13 and TRBJ2-5 gives the full variable domain: AAGVIQSPRHLIKEKRETATLKCYPIPRHDTVYWYQQGPGQDPQFLISFYEKMQSDKGSIPDRFSAQQFSDYHSELNMSSLELGDSALYFCASSLGGLRETQYFGPGTRLLVL.

For this clone: The sample carries other DNA sequences with the same CDR3. The genes are TRBV5-1 and TRBJ2-1, with D possibly TRBD1 on 5 matching bases. Per the germline V gene, CDR1 is SGHRS and CDR2 is YFSETQ. V lost 0 bases and J lost 2, with 6 bases in between. CDR3 size: 14 residues. CDR3 loop: CASSLGQTYNEQFF. The CDR3 DNA reads TGCGCCAGCAGCTTGGGACAGACCTACAATGAGCAGTTCTTC. The variable domain in full, with the rest retrieved from reference TRBV5-1 and TRBJ2-1, is KAGVTQTPRYLIKTRGQQVTLSCSPISGHRSVSWYQQTPGQGLQFLFEYFSETQRNKGNFPGRFSGRQFSNSRSEMNVSTLELGDSALYLCASSLGQTYNEQFFGPGTRLTVL.

The chain combines TRBV5-4 with TRBJ2-3, with TRBD2 matching 8 bases. Germline CDR1 SGHNT, CDR2 YYREEE (reference sequence). The CDR3 sequence is 15 residues long. The V segment lost 1 base and the J segment 4 bases; nucleotides outside the gene matches: 5. The CDR3 DNA follows: TGTGCCAGCAGCTTGTCGGGGGGGCTCGCAGATACGCAGTATTTT. It translates to CASSLSGGLADTQYF.

This chain links TRBV3-1 (or the pseudogene TRBV3-2) with TRBJ2-6; no definite D call. The V gene's germline CDR1 is LGHDT and CDR2 YNNKEL (reference sequence). The length of the CDR3 is 15 residues. The germline V and J ends were trimmed by 4 bases and 0 bases, with 7 bases remaining between them. The CDR3 DNA reads TGTGCCAGCAGCCCACAAGGCTCTGGGGCCAACGTCCTGACTTTC. It yields the protein CASSPQGSGANVLTF.

J is TRBJ1-5 and V is TRBV28; TRBD1 agrees at 11 bases. This CDR3 has 15 amino acids. V lost 6 bases, J lost 6 bases, and 7 bases stayed unmatched. Germline V gene sequence: CDR1 MDHEN, CDR2 SYDVKM. The DNA of the CDR3 is TGTGCCAGCAGGCCCCGGGACAGGGGGGCTCAGCCCCAGCATTTT. Amino acid sequence: CASRPRDRGAQPQHF.